The rows below give T cell receptor beta chains drawn from one sample of a study of cytomegalovirus exposure and HLA in healthy donors. Some clones are missing from TCRdb's copy, which holds only in-frame ones; the method was immunoSEQ multiplex PCR. The repertoire includes roughly 130,000 clones, around 70% of them detected once, and around 6.6% sits in the top ten. The specimen sequenced was PBMCs. The source of these receptors is a man aged 40-49 years in good health and CMV-seropositive. CDR3s include the opening cysteine and the closing phenylalanine or tryptophan. The D gene is left open where the match is weak. Part of the rows lack a size; the others show once, few, many or a class for expanded clones.

>TRBV20-1|few|.|TRBJ1-2
CSASLGNGYTF
TGCAGTGCTAGCCTCGGGAATGGCTACACCTTC
>TRBV4-2|.|.|TRBJ1-2
CASSQEVPPLDGYTF
TGTGCCAGCAGCCAAGAGGTACCCCCACTAGATGGCTACACCTTC
>TRBV5-1|once|.|TRBJ1-1
CASTVGHRAPTEAFF
TGCGCCAGCACCGTGGGGCACAGGGCCCCCACTGAAGCTTTCTTT
>TRBV30|.|TRBD1|TRBJ1-1
CACRRDRGRTEAFF
TGTGCCTGTCGTCGGGACAGGGGTCGCACTGAAGCTTTCTTT
>TRBV5-5|.|TRBD1|TRBJ1-1
CASTPQGARTEAFF
TGTGCCAGCACCCCACAGGGGGCCCGAACTGAAGCTTTCTTT
>TRBV30|.|TRBD1|TRBJ1-2
CAWRGQPNYGYTF
TGTGCCTGGAGGGGACAGCCAAACTATGGCTACACCTTC
>TRBV11-2|.|TRBD1|TRBJ1-2
CASRLSNVPGQGLYGYTF
TGTGCCAGCAGACTAAGTAACGTACCGGGACAGGGGCTCTATGGCTACACCTTC
>TRBV30|few|.|TRBJ1-2
CAWSVSKRQRF
TGTGCCTGGAGTGTAAGTAAGCGACAGCGCTTC
>TRBV7-2|once|TRBD1|TRBJ1-1
CASSLQQGSEAFF
TGTGCCAGCAGTCTACAACAGGGGAGTGAAGCTTTCTTT
>TRBV28|.|TRBD2|TRBJ2-5
CASSAGTSGTKETQYF
TGTGCCAGCAGTGCCGGGACTAGCGGGACTAAAGAGACCCAGTACTTC
>TRBV28|.|TRBD1|TRBJ1-1
CASRIHTGGAGFF
TGTGCCAGCAGGATCCACACAGGGGGCGCTGGGTTTTTT
>TRBV6-5|.|.|TRBJ2-7
CASRRDRSLDYEQYF
TGTGCCAGCAGAAGAGACAGGTCCCTGGACTACGAGCAGTACTTC
>TRBV6-4|once|.|TRBJ2-5
CASSLSGLPQETQYF
TGTGCCAGCAGCCTTTCTGGACTACCCCAAGAGACCCAGTACTTC
>TRBV7-9|few|TRBD1|TRBJ1-1
CASSLGLDRQAFF
TGTGCCAGCAGCTTAGGCCTGGACAGGCAAGCTTTCTTT
>TRBV4-2|.|TRBD2|TRBJ2-5
CASSQGLAGDQETQYF
TGTGCCAGCAGCCAGGGACTAGCGGGGGACCAAGAGACCCAGTACTTC
>TRBV28|.|.|TRBJ2-1
CASRNRQHYNEQFF
TGTGCCAGCAGGAACCGACAGCACTACAATGAGCAGTTCTTC
>TRBV2|.|.|TRBJ2-1
CASSDRVAPYNEQFF
TGTGCCAGCAGTGACAGGGTCGCACCCTACAATGAGCAGTTCTTC
>TRBV7-2|.|.|TRBJ1-3
CASSLYGGNTIYF
TGTGCCAGCAGCCTCTACGGTGGAAACACCATATATTTT
>TRBV5-6|.|TRBD2|TRBJ2-7
CASSFGLAADFSYEQYF
TGTGCCAGCAGCTTCGGGCTAGCGGCTGATTTCTCCTACGAGCAGTACTTC
>TRBV5-6|.|.|TRBJ2-4
CASSLLAKNIQYF
TGTGCCAGCAGCCTACTAGCCAAAAACATTCAGTACTTC
>TRBV28|once|.|TRBJ2-7
CASTLVDEQYF
TGTGCCAGCACCCTAGTGGACGAGCAGTACTTC